This T cell receptor beta chain is from a study of T-cell memory formation after mild COVID-19. Study conclusions and caveats: Clones that got smaller from day 15 to 85 had even CD4/CD8, while clones growing later tipped toward CD4+. Those CD4+ clones that contracted were mainly in CM and EM (CD8+ ones in EMRA).

Germline-derived CDR1 and CDR2 are SGHTA and FQGNSA. V lost 5 bases, J lost 8 bases, and 9 bases lay in between. This CDR3 is built from 12 residues. In its sample, this clonotype was seen a few times. Its specificity is not known. 5'RACE primed at constant segments yielded TCR alpha and TCR beta cDNA libraries bearing sample barcodes and UMIs. A single record per CDR3 protein comes from TCRdb applying MiXCR to the 5' RACE reads. The table records about 270,000 distinct CDR3 sequences, 15% to 20% of them present only once. Sequenced sample: PBMCs or a T cell subset sorted from them (not recorded which). This clonotype was obtained from a man aged 18-30 years who had mild COVID-19 (a few samples of this study predate the infection). Cell type and time point are not known. The V call is TRBV7-2, the J call TRBJ1-4; weak D call: TRBD1 (5 bases). CDR3 bases: TGTGCCAGCAGCGAGAGACAGGAAAAACTGTTTTTT. Its protein product is CASSERQEKLFF.